The 24 T cell receptor beta chains listed next were all sequenced from one sample in a study of T cells in localized non-small cell lung cancer. Here immunoSEQ multiplex PCR was the method, and the copy in TCRdb shows in-frame clones only, minus some. This sample carries around 41,000 clones, 65% to 90% of them seen once, and the ten largest clones take 7.8%. The starting material was PBMCs, obtained before any cancer treatment. These receptor sequences come from a man between 40 and 70 years old with stage II lung adenocarcinoma.

The rearrangement links TRBV6-6 to TRBJ2-1; tentatively, D is TRBD2 (5 bases). This CDR3 contains 15 residues. Trimming took off 3 bases at V and 3 bases at J, with 12 bases between the two ends. Looked up from germline, CDR1 is MNHNY and CDR2 is SVGAGI (reference sequence). CDR3 bases: TGTGCCAGCAGTTATGAGCGGCCTCGCTACAATGAGCAGTTCTTC. It is translated as CASSYERPRYNEQFF.

The chain is built from TRBV18 and TRBJ2-2; TRBD1 matches 9 bases. With 3 bases clipped from V and 5 bases from J, the junction kept 7 bases outside the gene matches. The germline V gene has CDR1 KGHSH and CDR2 LQKENI. The CDR3 covers 16 residues. The CDR3 spells CASSPRTGARTGELFF. The CDR3 DNA reads TGTGCCAGCTCACCCCGGACAGGGGCTAGAACCGGGGAGCTGTTTTTT.

The chain couples TRBV5-1 to TRBJ2-2; D might be TRBD2 (7 bases). The germline V and J ends were trimmed by 3 bases and 5 bases, with 11 bases remaining between them. The germline gives CDR1 SGHRS, CDR2 YFSETQ. This CDR3 has 14 residues. CDR3 residues: CASSSQGGTGELFF. CDR3 DNA sequence: TGCGCCAGCAGCTCACAGGGAGGGACCGGGGAGCTGTTTTTT.

This chain connects TRBV11-3 to TRBJ2-7; possibly TRBD2 for D (6 bases). The CDR3 is made up of 14 amino acids. Germline loops: CDR1 SGHNT, CDR2 YENEEA. Trimming shortened V by 0 bases and J by 0 bases, and 6 bases separated the two germline ends. CDR3 sequence reads: CASSLDGGSYEQYF. The CDR3 region has the DNA TGTGCCAGCAGCTTAGACGGGGGCTCCTACGAGCAGTACTTC.

This rearrangement joins TRBV7-2 to TRBJ2-5; 11 bases align to TRBD1. This CDR3 has 16 residues. Unmatched junction bases numbered 10, after V lost 3 bases and J lost 7 bases. Germline assignment: CDR1 SGHTA and CDR2 FQGNSA. This CDR3 is CASSFARDRGMGTQYF. CDR3 in DNA: TGTGCCAGCAGCTTTGCCCGGGACAGGGGGATGGGGACCCAGTACTTC. The full variable domain, with the rest looked up from reference TRBV7-2 and TRBJ2-5, is GAGVSQSPSNKVTEKGKDVELRCDPISGHTALYWYRQSLGQGLEFLIYFQGNSAPDKSGLPSDRFSAERTGGSVSTLTIQRTQQEDSAVYLCASSFARDRGMGTQYFGPGTRLLVL.

V and J are TRBV10-2 and TRBJ1-1; weak D call: TRBD1 (5 bases). The CDR3 loop spans 11 amino acids. V lost 8 bases and J lost 1, with 5 bases in between. Germline V gene sequence: CDR1 WSHSY, CDR2 SAAADI. In DNA, the CDR3 is TGCGCCAGCGGACAGAACACTGAAGCTTTCTTT. Protein sequence: CASGQNTEAFF.

This chain links TRBV19 with TRBJ1-2, with 10 positions matching TRBD1. V dropped 4 bases and J dropped 3; count of bases not matched to a gene: 5. Germline V gives CDR1 LNHDA, CDR2 SQIVND (reference sequence). The length of the CDR3 is 15 residues. The chain's CDR3 is CASSRKGQGDYGYTF. The CDR3 nucleotides are TGTGCCAGTAGTAGGAAAGGACAGGGGGACTATGGCTACACCTTC.

This rearrangement joins TRBV7-2 to TRBJ2-3; D is unclear. The CDR3 is made up of 11 amino acids. Germline lookup yields CDR1 SGHTA and CDR2 FQGNSA. The V end was cut by 2 bases, the J end by 8 bases, with 5 bases between. The CDR3 loop is CASSLKGTQYF. CDR3 in DNA: TGTGCCAGCAGCTTAAAGGGTACGCAGTATTTT.

The V gene is TRBV30, the J gene TRBJ2-5, with unresolved D. The CDR3 is 14 residues long. Germline CDR1 is GTSNPN and CDR2 is SVGIG (reference sequence). The germline V and J ends were trimmed by 0 bases and 3 bases, with 11 bases remaining between them. The CDR3 DNA reads as TGTGCCTGGAGTGTACCGGGCCAGGAAGAGACCCAGTACTTC. Its protein is CAWSVPGQEETQYF.

This chain links TRBV28 with TRBJ1-5, with no clear D. CDR1 is MDHEN and CDR2 is SYDVKM in the germline V gene. Trimming stripped 2 bases from V and 4 bases from J, with 12 bases between. This CDR3 region has 15 residues. CDR3 sequence reads: CASSLTVVGNQPQHF. The DNA of the CDR3 is TGTGCCAGCAGTTTAACGGTCGTTGGGAATCAGCCCCAGCATTTT.

J is TRBJ1-2 and V is TRBV5-1, with D maybe TRBD1 (6 bases). CDR3 size: 14 residues. V shed 4 bases and J shed 3 bases, with 13 bases lying between them. Germline V gives CDR1 SGHRS, CDR2 YFSETQ. This CDR3 is CASSPAGGDYGYTF. In nucleotides, the CDR3 is TGCGCCAGCAGCCCGGCGGGGGGCGACTATGGCTACACCTTC. Variable domain in full (rest from reference TRBV5-1 and TRBJ1-2): KAGVTQTPRYLIKTRGQQVTLSCSPISGHRSVSWYQQTPGQGLQFLFEYFSETQRNKGNFPGRFSGRQFSNSRSEMNVSTLELGDSALYLCASSPAGGDYGYTFGSGTRLTVV.

The chain combines TRBV6-5 with TRBJ2-3; D is unresolved. V shed 2 bases and J shed 15 bases, with 12 bases lying between them. This CDR3 contains 11 residues. From germline, CDR1 is MNHEY and CDR2 SVGAGI. CDR3 sequence (DNA): TGTGCCAGCAGTTACGGAAGGGCAGTATATTTT. It yields the protein CASSYGRAVYF.

The genes are TRBV6-5 and TRBJ2-7, with 7 nucleotides matching TRBD1. The CDR3 contains 15 residues. The germline CDR1 and CDR2 sequences are MNHEY and SVGAGI. The junction had 8 bases not matched to a gene; V was cut back by 6 bases and J by 0 bases. CDR3 sequence reads: CASRSLGTDSYEQYF. The DNA of the CDR3 is TGTGCCAGCAGGTCGCTCGGGACAGACTCCTACGAGCAGTACTTC.

This sequence joins TRBV28 and TRBJ1-1; 11 bases align to TRBD1. Per germline, CDR1 MDHEN and CDR2 SYDVKM. The CDR3 has 13 residues. V lost 6 bases to trimming and J lost 5 bases; unmatched junction nucleotides: 2. The CDR3 is CASRDRGLTEAFF. CDR3 DNA sequence: TGTGCCAGCAGGGACAGGGGGCTAACTGAAGCTTTCTTT.

The table lists this clone with a count of one. This chain links TRBV7-2 with TRBJ1-1; tentatively, D is TRBD1 (6 bases). V dropped 1 base and J dropped 4 bases, with 16 bases sitting between them. There are 16 residues in the CDR3. Germline V gene sequence: CDR1 SGHTA, CDR2 FQGNSA. Written as DNA, the CDR3 is TGTGCCAGCAGCTTAGTAGGCGGGGGGCGCGCCACTGAAGCTTTCTTT. As protein: CASSLVGGGRATEAFF.

This clone was counted a few times. The chain employs TRBV6-5 and TRBJ1-2; no definite D call. V dropped 0 bases and J dropped 4 bases, with 9 bases sitting between them. Per the germline V gene, CDR1 is MNHEY and CDR2 is SVGAGI. This CDR3 region has 14 residues. Written as DNA, the CDR3 is TGTGCCAGCAGTTACTCGGGTACGGTCTATGGCTACACCTTC. Amino acid sequence: CASSYSGTVYGYTF.

The chain recombines TRBV7-8 with TRBJ2-2; 9 positions match TRBD2. The CDR3 sequence is 16 residues long. The V gene's germline CDR1 is SGHVS and CDR2 FQNEAQ. V was pared by 5 bases and J by 1 base, with 5 bases of the junction left unmatched. The CDR3 region has the DNA TGTGCCAGCAGCGGTAGCGGGGGCAAGAACACCGGGGAGCTGTTTTTT. This encodes CASSGSGGKNTGELFF.

V and J are TRBV7-3 and TRBJ2-7; TRBD1 is a possible D gene (6 bases). Trimming shortened V by 5 bases and J by 3 bases, and 23 bases separated the two germline ends. This CDR3 region has 17 residues. The germline gives CDR1 SGHTA, CDR2 FQGTGA. The CDR3 DNA is TGTGCCAGCAGCCCACTCTTTTCACGACAGGTTAGCTACGAGCAGTACTTC. This translates into CASSPLFSRQVSYEQYF.

This rearrangement joins TRBV7-6 to TRBJ2-5; possibly TRBD1 or TRBD2 for D (5 bases each). CDR1 is SGHVS, CDR2 FNYEAQ, per germline. The CDR3 is 15 residues long. Trimming took off 3 bases at V and 4 bases at J, with 15 bases between the two ends. CDR3: CASSFRGEEGETQYF. CDR3 in DNA: TGTGCCAGCAGCTTTCGGGGCGAGGAAGGAGAGACCCAGTACTTC.

This clone was picked up one time. The rearrangement joins TRBV5-5 to TRBJ1-1; D call uncertain. Per germline, CDR1 SGHKS and CDR2 YYEKEE (reference sequence). V was trimmed by 0 bases and J by 4 bases, leaving 7 bases between them. The length of the CDR3 is 13 residues. The CDR3 here is CASSLGLSTEAFF. CDR3 DNA: TGTGCCAGCAGCTTGGGACTCTCCACTGAAGCTTTCTTT.

The chain links TRBV7-9 to TRBJ2-7; D is unclear. The CDR3 has 15 amino acids. CDR1 and CDR2 (germline): SEHNR, FQNEAQ (reference sequence). V lost 1 base, J lost 1 base, and 11 bases lay in between. The CDR3 protein is CASSLDRARSYEQYF. The CDR3 DNA follows: TGTGCCAGCAGCTTAGATCGTGCTAGGTCCTACGAGCAGTACTTC.

The rearrangement uses TRBV19 and TRBJ2-5, with TRBD2 identical over 11 bases. This CDR3 has 18 amino acids. V was pared by 5 bases and J by 4 bases, with 15 bases of the junction left unmatched. Germline V gives CDR1 LNHDA, CDR2 SQIVND (reference sequence). The CDR3 sequence: CASSPTTIAGGWIETQYF. The CDR3 region has the DNA TGTGCCAGTAGTCCCACGACTATAGCGGGAGGGTGGATAGAGACCCAGTACTTC.

J is TRBJ1-4 and V is TRBV6-5; D perhaps matches TRBD1 (6 bases). V lost 6 bases, J lost 10 bases, and 18 bases lay in between. From germline, CDR1 is MNHEY and CDR2 SVGAGI. The CDR3 totals 14 residues. CDR3 in amino acids: CASRKEQGGGKLFF. In DNA form, the CDR3 reads TGTGCCAGCAGGAAAGAACAGGGAGGGGGAAAACTGTTTTTT.

V and J are TRBV7-7 and TRBJ2-1, with D maybe TRBD2 (5 bases). Germline lookup yields CDR1 SSHAT and CDR2 FNYEAQ (reference sequence). Trimming left V 0 bases short and J 9 bases short, with 12 bases between. This CDR3 has 14 amino acids. CDR3 in amino acids: CASSLAEGKGEQFF. CDR3 nucleotides: TGTGCCAGCAGCTTAGCAGAGGGAAAGGGTGAGCAGTTCTTC.